This T cell receptor beta chain was sequenced in a study of response to subunit inactivated influenza vaccine. TCRdb redid the calling of the RT-PCR reads with MiXCR, one entry per CDR3 protein. The table includes 560,000 or so distinct CDR3 sequences, around 8% detected once. Per the germline V gene, CDR1 is SGDLS and CDR2 is YYNGEE. CDR3 length: 15 residues. Deletions cut 4 bases from V and 2 bases from J, with 16 bases between. There are a few counts of this clonotype. The chain is built from TRBV9 and TRBJ2-7; D is perhaps TRBD2 (6 bases). The sequencing here drew on PBMCs from blood, taken 23 to 25 months after vaccination. This receptor was taken from a man aged 50-75 years who received an inactivated influenza vaccine. CDR3 protein: CASSTGASETYEQYF. The CDR3 DNA is TGTGCCAGCAGCACCGGGGCTAGCGAAACCTACGAGCAGTACTTC.